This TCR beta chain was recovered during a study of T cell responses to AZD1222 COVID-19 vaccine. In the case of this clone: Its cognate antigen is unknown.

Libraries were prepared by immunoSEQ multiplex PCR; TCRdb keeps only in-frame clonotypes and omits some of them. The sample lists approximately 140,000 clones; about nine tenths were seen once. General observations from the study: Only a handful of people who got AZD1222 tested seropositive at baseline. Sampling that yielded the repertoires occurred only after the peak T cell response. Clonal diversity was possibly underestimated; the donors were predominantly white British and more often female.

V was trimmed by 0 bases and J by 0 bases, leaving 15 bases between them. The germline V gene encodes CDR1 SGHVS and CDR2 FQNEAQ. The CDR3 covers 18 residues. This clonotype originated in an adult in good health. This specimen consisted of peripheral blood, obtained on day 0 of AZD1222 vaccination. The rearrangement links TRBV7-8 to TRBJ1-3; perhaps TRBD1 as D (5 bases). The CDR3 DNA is TGTGCCAGCAGCTTAGCGAGGGCAGGACAACTCTCTGGAAACACCATATATTTT. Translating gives CASSLARAGQLSGNTIYF.